These 22 T cell receptor beta chains were all obtained from the same sample, sequenced in a study of prognosis after radiotherapy for stage I lung cancer. By two-round multiplex PCR, the TCR beta CDR3 was amplified from genomic DNA. Individual primers that were specific to each TRBV and TRBJ gene served in first-round PCR. TCRdb reprocessed the multiplex PCR reads via MiXCR and lists one record per CDR3 protein. The data show over 14,000 distinct CDR3 sequences, 50% to 65% seen once. Material: PBMCs, obtained before or after stereotactic body radiation therapy (not recorded which). The receptors were gathered from a donor aged 50 or older with non-small cell lung cancer.

This clonotype is classed as medium-sized. The V and J genes are TRBV9 and TRBJ2-7, with 7 bases matching TRBD1. The CDR3 runs 15 residues. J was trimmed by 1 base and V by 3 bases; bases with no gene match: 7. Germline V lookup: CDR1 SGDLS, CDR2 YYNGEE. The CDR3 DNA reads as TGTGCCAGCAGCGCCCACAGGGGCAATTCCTACGAGCAGTACTTC. Encoded protein: CASSAHRGNSYEQYF.

V and J are TRBV11-3 and TRBJ2-3; TRBD2 agrees at 13 bases. Germline values: CDR1 SGHNT, CDR2 YENEEA. V lost 4 bases to trimming and J lost 9 bases; unmatched junction nucleotides: 7. The CDR3 length is 15 residues. CDR3 coding DNA: TGTGCCAGCAGCTCCTGGACTAGCGGGAGTGTGACGCAGTATTTT. Amino acids: CASSSWTSGSVTQYF.

This clonotype was observed once. The likely explanation is a read error, given a far larger clone one base away. The CDR3, as DNA: TGTGCCAGCAGCGTTACAGGGTATCGTGGAAACACCATATATTTT. It translates to CASSVTGYRGNTIYF. The chain uses TRBV7-2 and TRBJ1-3; weak D call: TRBD1 (6 bases). The CDR3 sequence is 15 residues long. Germline loops: CDR1 SGHTA, CDR2 FQGNSA. Trimming took off 5 bases at V and 3 bases at J, with 14 bases between the two ends.

This clonotype was detected ten times or more. The rearrangement links TRBV7-8 to TRBJ1-4; 10 bases line up with TRBD1. The junction had 3 bases not matched to a gene; V was cut back by 5 bases and J by 6 bases. The CDR3 extends over 14 amino acids. The germline gives CDR1 SGHVS, CDR2 FQNEAQ. The CDR3 spells CASSIGTGDEKLFF. The CDR3 bases are TGTGCCAGCAGCATCGGGACAGGGGATGAAAAACTGTTTTTT.

The chain combines TRBV12-3 or TRBV12-4 with TRBJ1-5, with D perhaps TRBD1 (6 bases). V lost 5 bases, J lost 5 bases, and 10 bases lay in between. This CDR3 comprises 13 residues. The CDR3 sequence: CASSQNRDQPQHF. CDR3 nucleotides: TGTGCCAGCAGTCAGAACAGGGATCAGCCCCAGCATTTT.

This rearrangement joins TRBV2 to TRBJ1-2, with D maybe TRBD1 (6 bases). The germline V and J ends were trimmed by 11 bases and 0 bases, with 10 bases remaining between them. Per germline, CDR1 SNHLY and CDR2 FYNNEI. The CDR3 runs to 12 residues. The CDR3 nucleotides are TGTGCCGGGTACAGGGCTAACTATGGCTACACCTTC. Residues: CAGYRANYGYTF.

This clonotype came up many times. The chain employs TRBV3-1 and TRBJ2-5; 10 nucleotides match TRBD1. This CDR3 is built from 15 residues. V was clipped by 1 base and J by 4 bases; unmatched bases: 3. Germline loops: CDR1 LGHDT, CDR2 YNNKEL (reference sequence). The CDR3 loop reads CASSQGRDRGETQYF. The CDR3, as DNA: TGTGCCAGCAGCCAAGGGCGGGACAGGGGAGAGACCCAGTACTTC.

By frequency in the sample, this clonotype is medium-sized. V usage is TRBV9 and J usage is TRBJ2-1; tentatively, D is TRBD1 (6 bases). The germline gives CDR1 SGDLS, CDR2 YYNGEE. This CDR3 has 16 amino acids. The V end lost 0 bases, the J end lost 7 bases, and 17 bases lay between the germline ends. The CDR3 region is CASSVGDTVVWNEQFF. As DNA, the CDR3 is TGTGCCAGCAGCGTAGGGGACACCGTCGTATGGAATGAGCAGTTCTTC. Complete variable domain (other parts from reference TRBV9 and TRBJ2-1): DSGVTQTPKHLITATGQRVTLRCSPRSGDLSVYWYQQSLDQGLQFLIQYYNGEERAKGNILERFSAQQFPDLHSELNLSSLELGDSALYFCASSVGDTVVWNEQFFGPGTRLTVL.

V gene TRBV5-1 combines with J gene TRBJ2-1; 7 bases line up with TRBD2. The trim removed 3 bases at V and 0 bases at J, leaving 6 bases unmatched. CDR3 length: 16 residues. The germline CDR1 and CDR2 sequences are SGHRS and YFSETQ. This chain's CDR3 is CASSSGTTPSYNEQFF. CDR3 sequence (DNA): TGCGCCAGCAGCTCCGGGACTACCCCCTCCTACAATGAGCAGTTCTTC.

This clonotype is medium-sized in the sample. V usage is TRBV3-1 and J usage is TRBJ2-1; 7 bases are shared with TRBD1. CDR3 length: 12 amino acids. J gave up 10 bases and V 4 bases, and 4 bases lay outside the gene matches. Germline CDR1 LGHDT, CDR2 YNNKEL (reference sequence). The DNA of the CDR3 is TGTGCCAGCAGCCGAGGGACAGAAGAGCAGTTCTTC. This translates into CASSRGTEEQFF.

Note on this clonotype: A much larger clone differs by one base, so this may be a read error. This sequence joins TRBV29-1 and TRBJ2-5; 7 bases line up with TRBD2. Germline assignment: CDR1 SQVTM and CDR2 ANQGSEA. With 4 bases clipped from V and 1 base from J, the junction kept 0 bases outside the gene matches. The CDR3 totals 12 residues. In DNA, the CDR3 is TGCAGCGTTGGGGGGGGCCAAGAGACCCAGTACTTC. As protein: CSVGGGQETQYF.

Regarding this clonotype: A far larger clone is only one base removed, so a read error is likely. The gene calls are TRBV11-2 and TRBJ2-3, with D perhaps matching TRBD1 (6 bases). The CDR3 covers 15 residues. V lost 8 bases and J lost 6, with 21 bases in between. The germline gives CDR1 SGHAT, CDR2 FQNNGV. For the CDR3, the DNA is TGTGCCAGCTCACCAGACGCAGGGGCGGGTGATACGCAGTATTTT. It yields the protein CASSPDAGAGDTQYF.

Ten or more counts support this clonotype. The rearrangement links TRBV28 to TRBJ2-4; 9 bases agree with TRBD2. V gave up 6 bases and J gave up 6 bases; unmatched junction bases: 15. The CDR3 totals 17 residues. Germline V gene lookup returns CDR1 MDHEN and CDR2 SYDVKM. The CDR3 here is CASSHGPGREGGNIQYF. CDR3 bases: TGTGCCAGCAGCCATGGCCCTGGGCGGGAGGGTGGAAACATTCAGTACTTC.

This sequence joins TRBV7-3 and TRBJ2-6; no firm D call. The V and J ends lost 4 bases and 1 base respectively, with 11 bases between them. From germline, CDR1 is SGHTA and CDR2 FQGTGA. The CDR3 is 16 amino acids. Written as DNA, the CDR3 is TGTGCCAGCAGCTCCCGCGACCGTTCTGGGGCCAACGTCCTGACTTTC. Amino acid sequence: CASSSRDRSGANVLTF.

The chain joins TRBV6-2 or TRBV6-3 to TRBJ1-5, with a weak D call TRBD1 (6 bases). Germline V gene data show CDR1 as MNHEY and CDR2 as SVGEGT. CDR3 size: 18 residues. The V end lost 7 bases, the J end lost 2 bases, and 24 bases lay between the germline ends. CDR3 in DNA: TGTGCCAGCACCTCCGGGACAAGGGGCGCAAGGTGCAATCAGCCCCAGCATTTT. It yields the protein CASTSGTRGARCNQPQHF.

The J gene is TRBJ2-1, the V gene TRBV2; 11 bases are shared with TRBD2. Looked up from germline, CDR1 is SNHLY and CDR2 is FYNNEI. This CDR3 has 17 amino acids. J gave up 2 bases and V 7 bases, and 10 bases lay outside the gene matches. CDR3 amino acids: CASIIGRLAGPYNEQFF. The CDR3 DNA reads TGTGCCAGCATCATTGGTAGACTAGCGGGACCCTACAATGAGCAGTTCTTC.

The rearrangement links TRBV7-2 to TRBJ2-7, with D uncertain. This CDR3 contains 13 residues. V was shortened by 2 bases and J by 5 bases, with 10 bases between the two germline ends. CDR1 is SGHTA, CDR2 FQGNSA, per germline. CDR3 amino acids: CASSLTPLNEQYF. In nucleotides, the CDR3 is TGTGCCAGCAGCTTAACACCTCTAAACGAGCAGTACTTC.

This clonotype was observed once. A single base is all that separates this from a far larger clone, so a read error is likely. The chain joins TRBV6-1 to TRBJ2-1, with 8 nucleotides matching TRBD2. The CDR3 runs 16 residues. Germline loops: CDR1 MNHNS, CDR2 SASEGT. The CDR3 here is CDSSDGRAGDYNEQFF. DNA of the CDR3: TGTGACAGCAGTGACGGTCGAGCGGGAGACTACAATGAGCAGTTCTTC.

About this clonotype: One end of the junction does not line up with germline, which may come from a read error. V is TRBV27 and J is TRBJ1-5, with 7 nucleotides matching TRBD1. The CDR3 contains 15 residues. Germline values: CDR1 MNHEY, CDR2 SMNVEV (reference sequence). In DNA, the CDR3 is TGTGCCAGCAGACCCCAGGCAGGGGGGGACCAGCCCCAGAATTTT. It translates to CASRPQAGGDQPQNF.

This clonotype was found once. This chain connects TRBV6-2 or TRBV6-3 to TRBJ1-3; D is possibly TRBD1 (6 bases). The ends were cut back, 6 bases at V and 0 bases at J, with 15 bases in the middle. This CDR3 spans 16 amino acids. Germline lookup yields CDR1 MNHEY and CDR2 SVGEGT. The CDR3 is CASRLSTGHSGNTIYF. Here the CDR3 DNA reads TGTGCCAGCAGATTATCGACAGGACACTCTGGAAACACCATATATTTT.

About this clonotype: With only one base between it and a far larger clone, this is likely a read error. The V call is TRBV7-8, the J call TRBJ2-7; the D call may be TRBD1 or TRBD2 (6 bases each). The germline CDR1 and CDR2 sequences are SGHVS and FQNEAQ. This CDR3 region has 14 residues. CDR3 nucleotide sequence: TGTGCCAGCAGCTCAGGGGACTCCTCCTACGAGCAGCACTTC. Translated: CASSSGDSSYEQHF.

This clonotype was recorded at least ten times. The CDR3 DNA follows: TGTGCCAGCAGCAGTCGGACTAGCGGGACCTACAATGAGCAGTTCTTC. Its translation: CASSSRTSGTYNEQFF. The chain combines TRBV3-1 with TRBJ2-1, with 12 positions matching TRBD2. Germline assignment: CDR1 LGHDT and CDR2 YNNKEL (reference sequence). The V and J ends lost 5 bases and 2 bases, in that order; junction bases with no gene match: 4. This CDR3 is 16 amino acids long.